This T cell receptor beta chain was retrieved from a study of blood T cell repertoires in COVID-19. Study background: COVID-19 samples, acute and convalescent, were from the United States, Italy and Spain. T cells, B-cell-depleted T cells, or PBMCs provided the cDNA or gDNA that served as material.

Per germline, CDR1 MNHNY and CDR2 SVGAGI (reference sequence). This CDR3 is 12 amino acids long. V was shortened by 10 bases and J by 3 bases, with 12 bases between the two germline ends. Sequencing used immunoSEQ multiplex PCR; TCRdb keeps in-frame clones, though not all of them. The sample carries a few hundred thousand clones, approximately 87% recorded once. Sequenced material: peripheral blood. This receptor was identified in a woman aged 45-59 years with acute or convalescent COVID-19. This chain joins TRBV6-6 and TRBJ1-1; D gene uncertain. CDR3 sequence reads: CATARGYTEAFF. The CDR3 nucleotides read TGTGCCACAGCGCGGGGTTACACTGAAGCTTTCTTT.